Following are 18 T cell receptor beta chains from one sample sequenced in a study of T cells in women clearing cervical HPV infection. Some clones are missing from TCRdb's copy, which holds only in-frame ones; the method was immunoSEQ multiplex PCR. The sample data list 25,000 to 30,000 clones. Sequenced sample: blood buffy coat. These receptors were obtained from a woman aged 18-69 years with a cervical HPV16 infection that either progressed to CIN3+ or cleared (not recorded which).

As concerns this clone: The read stops 3 residues short of the end of the CDR3; the missing end is completed from the germline J gene. The rearrangement links TRBV7-9 to TRBJ2-4; 8 nucleotides agree with TRBD1. Germline CDR1 is SEHNR and CDR2 is FQNEAQ (reference sequence). The CDR3 extends over 15 amino acids. Incomplete CDR3 DNA: TGTGCCAGCAGCTTAGTCGAAGGACAGGGAAATGGT. Translation gives CASSLVEGQGNG. In full, the CDR3 is CASSLVEGQGNGQYF.

A remark on this clone: The read terminates 3 residues before the CDR3 end, so the remaining end is supplied by the germline J gene. The chain couples TRBV19 to TRBJ1-1, with D possibly matching TRBD1 (6 bases). V was trimmed by 3 bases and J by 1 base, leaving 12 bases between them. Germline CDR1 LNHDA, CDR2 SQIVND (reference sequence). The CDR3 runs 15 residues. This CDR3 is CASSINLQGNTEAFF. The CDR3 bases that were read are TGTGCCAGTAGTATCAACTTACAGGGGAACACTGAA.

A word on this clone: The CDR3 goes on 3 residues after the read ends, and that part is filled in from the germline J gene. This chain joins TRBV13 and TRBJ2-7; 9 bases line up with TRBD1. The length of the CDR3 is 17 residues. Germline lookup yields CDR1 PRHDT and CDR2 FYEKMQ (reference sequence). Trimming removed 4 bases from V and 0 bases from J; junction bases left unmatched: 10. The CDR3 protein is CASSSRGGQGLSYEQYF. The sequenced CDR3 bases are TGTGCCAGCAGCTCTAGGGGAGGACAGGGGCTCTCCTACGAG. The whole variable domain, remainder taken from reference TRBV13 and TRBJ2-7, is AAGVIQSPRHLIKEKRETATLKCYPIPRHDTVYWYQQGPGQDPQFLISFYEKMQSDKGSIPDRFSAQQFSDYHSELNMSSLELGDSALYFCASSSRGGQGLSYEQYFGPGTRLTVT.

The sequenced CDR3 bases are TGTGCCAGCAGCTTAGCGCACAACTCTGGAAACACC. Encoded protein: CASSLAHNSGNT. The full CDR3 reads CASSLAHNSGNTIYF. The rearrangement joins TRBV7-2 to TRBJ1-3; D unresolved. The CDR3 end is not reached by the read, which stops 3 residues before it; the germline J gene fills it in. Trimming shortened V by 0 bases and J by 0 bases, and 6 bases separated the two germline ends. The CDR3 spans 15 residues. From germline, CDR1 is SGHTA and CDR2 FQGNSA. Complete variable domain (other parts from reference TRBV7-2 and TRBJ1-3): GAGVSQSPSNKVTEKGKDVELRCDPISGHTALYWYRQSLGQGLEFLIYFQGNSAPDKSGLPSDRFSAERTGGSVSTLTIQRTQQEDSAVYLCASSLAHNSGNTIYFGEGSWLTVV.

CDR3 sequence: CSVVLGSSYNEQFF. The covered CDR3 bases are TGCAGCGTTGTACTAGGGAGCTCCTACAATGAG. The rearrangement links TRBV29-1 to TRBJ2-1; possible D gene TRBD2, 5 bases. The read falls 3 residues short of the CDR3 end, and the missing part is taken from the germline J gene. Germline CDR1 and CDR2: SQVTM and ANQGSEA. Trimming removed 4 bases from V and 0 bases from J, with 10 bases in between. The CDR3 loop spans 14 amino acids.

A word on this clone: The read ends 3 residues shy of where the CDR3 ends; the end is completed using the germline J gene. This chain uses TRBV12-3 or TRBV12-4 with TRBJ2-1; 7 positions match TRBD2. This CDR3 contains 17 residues. J gave up 0 bases and V 4 bases, and 9 bases lay outside the gene matches. The CDR3 reads CASSSPGLADSYNEQFF. Partial CDR3 DNA: TGTGCCAGCAGTTCTCCGGGCCTAGCGGACTCCTACAATGAG.

Comment on this clone: The read gets to within 3 residues of the CDR3 end, and the germline J gene fills in the rest. The rearrangement links TRBV12-3 or TRBV12-4 to TRBJ2-5, with D tentatively TRBD2 (7 bases). Trimming left V 7 bases short and J 5 bases short, with 17 bases between. This CDR3 region has 14 residues. The DNA read from the CDR3 is TGTGCCAGCAAAGGGGGGGTAGTGATGGAGACC. It encodes CASKGGVVMET. In full, the CDR3 reads CASKGGVVMETQYF.

Regarding this clone: The read finishes 3 residues shy of the CDR3 end, and the germline J gene is used to complete it. The chain uses TRBV29-1 and TRBJ2-3, with 8 nucleotides matching TRBD2. Germline V CDR1 and CDR2: SQVTM, ANQGSEA. This CDR3 comprises 15 residues. The CDR3 reads CSVDRAGGVQETQYF. The DNA read from the CDR3 is TGCAGCGTTGATAGGGCGGGGGGCGTCCAAGAGACG.

As concerns this clone: The CDR3 goes on 3 residues after the read ends, and that part is filled in from the germline J gene. This chain uses TRBV6-4 with TRBJ1-2, with 7 bases fitting TRBD1. The CDR3 has 16 residues. CDR1 MRHNA and CDR2 SNTAGT come from the germline V gene. V was pared by 11 bases and J by 5 bases, with 20 bases of the junction left unmatched. The CDR3 loop is CAPIGGRISMPYGYTF. The sequenced part of the CDR3 DNA is TGTGCCCCCATAGGGGGCCGTATCTCCATGCCTTATGGC.

With respect to this clone: The read gets to within 3 residues of the CDR3 end, and the germline J gene fills in the rest. The V call is TRBV7-7, the J call TRBJ2-5; D is perhaps TRBD1 (5 bases). Germline V gene data show CDR1 as SSHAT and CDR2 as FNYEAQ (reference sequence). Trimming left V 1 base short and J 3 bases short, with 9 bases between. The CDR3 covers 14 residues. The sequenced part of the CDR3 DNA is TGTGCCAGCAGCTTAGATCCAGGGAAAGAGACC. This translates into CASSLDPGKET. The complete CDR3 reads CASSLDPGKETQYF.

Points on this clone: The DNA ends 3 residues before the CDR3 does, and the rest of the CDR3 is filled in from the germline J gene. This chain uses TRBV7-3 with TRBJ2-5, with TRBD2 matching 8 bases. V lost 2 bases, J lost 5 bases, and 7 bases stayed unmatched. The V gene's germline CDR1 is SGHTA and CDR2 FQGTGA. The CDR3 is 15 amino acids. The chain's CDR3 is CASSLGPGGPETQYF. The CDR3 bases that were read are TGTGCCAGCAGCTTAGGGCCGGGGGGGCCTGAGACC.

A word on this clone: Read coverage stops 3 residues before the CDR3 terminus; the germline J gene supplies the remainder. V usage is TRBV19 and J usage is TRBJ1-6; no clear D gene. Per germline, CDR1 LNHDA and CDR2 SQIVND (reference sequence). V lost 2 bases and J lost 5, with 10 bases in between. This CDR3 region has 15 residues. CDR3 region: CASSIFAENNSPLHF. CDR3 DNA, as far as it was read: TGTGCCAGTAGTATATTTGCGGAGAATAATTCACCC. Variable domain in full (rest from reference TRBV19 and TRBJ1-6): DGGITQSPKYLFRKEGQNVTLSCEQNLNHDAMYWYRQDPGQGLRLIYYSQIVNDFQKGDIAEGYSVSREKKESFPLTVTSAQKNPTAFYLCASSIFAENNSPLHFGNGTRLTVT.

Points on this clone: The read ends 3 residues shy of where the CDR3 ends; the end is completed using the germline J gene. This sequence joins TRBV18 and TRBJ1-1; maybe TRBD1 (6 bases). The V and J ends lost 4 bases and 1 base respectively, with 7 bases between them. The CDR3 extends over 13 amino acids. Germline V gene lookup returns CDR1 KGHSH and CDR2 LQKENI. The CDR3 sequence is CASSRTENTEAFF. CDR3 DNA (partial): TGTGCCAGCTCACGGACAGAGAACACTGAA.

Comments on this clone: The read gets to within 3 residues of the CDR3 end, and the germline J gene fills in the rest. This chain uses TRBV7-2 with TRBJ1-2; D is possibly TRBD1 (6 bases). The germline V gene has CDR1 SGHTA and CDR2 FQGNSA. This CDR3 contains 15 residues. V was cut by 2 bases and J by 2 bases, with 12 bases left in between. CDR3 amino acids: CASSLSGQGNYGYTF. The sequenced CDR3 bases are TGTGCCAGCAGCTTAAGTGGGCAGGGGAACTATGGC.

On this clone: The CDR3 is cut off 3 residues early in the read; its end comes from the germline J gene. The chain recombines TRBV10-3 with TRBJ2-6; 11 nucleotides align to TRBD1. The germline V gene encodes CDR1 ENHRY and CDR2 SYGVKD. J was trimmed by 2 bases and V by 4 bases; bases with no gene match: 4. The CDR3 totals 17 residues. CDR3: CAISGPGQGAGANVLTF. Incomplete CDR3 DNA: TGTGCCATCAGTGGTCCGGGACAGGGGGCTGGGGCCAACGTC.

With respect to this clone: The read terminates 3 residues ahead of where the CDR3 ends, so the germline J gene completes it. This chain joins TRBV30 and TRBJ2-3; a weak D match, TRBD2 (5 bases). The length of the CDR3 is 16 residues. The germline V and J ends were trimmed by 5 bases and 0 bases, with 18 bases remaining between them. Germline CDR1 is GTSNPN and CDR2 is SVGIG (reference sequence). The covered CDR3 bases are TGTGCCTGGTCCACCCCCCGCGGGTCTAGCACAGATACG. Translation: CAWSTPRGSSTDT. The whole CDR3 protein is CAWSTPRGSSTDTQYF.

As for this clone: Coverage ceases 3 residues before the CDR3 finishes, and the germline J gene fills in the end. V gene TRBV18 combines with J gene TRBJ1-2; 8 bases map to TRBD1. From germline, CDR1 is KGHSH and CDR2 LQKENI. The CDR3 spans 13 residues. The CDR3 is CASSPQTGGDYTF. The CDR3 DNA, read in part, is TGTGCCAGCTCACCACAAACAGGGGGTGAC.

About this clone: The missing CDR3 end, 3 residues past where the read stops, is filled in from the germline J gene. The V and J genes are TRBV6-2 or TRBV6-3 and TRBJ1-2; tentative D call: TRBD1 (5 bases). V lost 5 bases and J 1 base, leaving 8 bases between the germline ends. Germline lookup yields CDR1 MNHEY and CDR2 SVGEGT. The CDR3 length is 13 residues. The covered CDR3 bases are TGTGCCAGCAGTGCGACAGTTAACTATGGC. It yields the protein CASSATVNYG. The whole CDR3 sequence reads CASSATVNYGYTF.